Following are 7 T cell receptor beta chains from one sample sequenced in a study of cytotoxic CD8 clonotypes in ibrutinib-treated CLL. Assay: immunoSEQ multiplex PCR; the TCRdb copy retains only in-frame clones and omits some. The sample includes about 300,000 clones, over 55% of them seen just once. This material consisted of PBMCs, taken after 36 months of ibrutinib treatment. The receptors here all came from a human donor with chronic lymphocytic leukemia.

Many counts were recorded for this clone. This chain connects TRBV18 to TRBJ2-4, with TRBD1 identical over 7 bases. CDR1 and CDR2 (germline): KGHSH, LQKENI. The CDR3 sequence is 20 residues long. Unmatched junction bases numbered 18, after V lost 3 bases and J lost 1 base. The CDR3 bases are TGTGCCAGCTCACCTGGGGGCCAGAGGGGGCGTGATGTGGCCAAAAACATTCAGTACTTC. It is translated as CASSPGGQRGRDVAKNIQYF.

The chain employs TRBV6-5 and TRBJ2-1, with 9 nucleotides matching TRBD2. There are 13 residues in the CDR3. CDR1 and CDR2 (germline): MNHEY, SVGAGI. V lost 4 bases and J lost 9; bases outside the gene matches: 4. In DNA form, the CDR3 reads TGTGCCAGCAGTTTAGCGGGAGCGTTTGAGCAGTTCTTC. Translating it yields CASSLAGAFEQFF.

This chain connects TRBV4-1 to TRBJ2-7, with D perhaps assigned TRBD1 or TRBD2 (5 bases each). CDR1 is MGHRA, CDR2 YSYEKL, per germline. This CDR3 is 15 amino acids long. V was clipped by 1 base and J by 4 bases, with 14 bases between them. CDR3 protein: CASSQVVTGPYEQYF. CDR3 coding DNA: TGCGCCAGCAGCCAAGTAGTCACGGGACCTTACGAGCAGTACTTC.

This clone was observed a single time. V and J are TRBV29-1 and TRBJ2-7; no clear D gene. Deletions cut 0 bases from V and 2 bases from J, with 8 bases between. Per the germline V gene, CDR1 is SQVTM and CDR2 is ANQGSEA. The CDR3 runs to 13 residues. The CDR3 here is CSVEDAATYEQYF. The CDR3 DNA follows: TGCAGCGTTGAAGATGCAGCGACCTACGAGCAGTACTTC.

The genes are TRBV5-4 and TRBJ2-5; D perhaps matches TRBD2 (5 bases). The CDR3 contains 12 residues. Trimming shortened V by 4 bases and J by 4 bases, and 8 bases separated the two germline ends. Germline V gene data show CDR1 as SGHNT and CDR2 as YYREEE (reference sequence). CDR3: CASSPAGETQYF. As DNA, the CDR3 is TGTGCCAGCAGCCCGGCGGGAGAGACCCAGTACTTC.

V and J are TRBV5-4 and TRBJ2-3; possible D gene TRBD2, 6 bases. The CDR3 sequence is 14 residues long. V dropped 3 bases and J dropped 2 bases, with 10 bases sitting between them. Germline assignment: CDR1 SGHNT and CDR2 YYREEE (reference sequence). CDR3: CASSSGTYTDTQYF. DNA of the CDR3: TGTGCCAGCAGCTCCGGGACTTACACAGATACGCAGTATTTT.

A word on this clone: Other DNA sequences of this sample code for an identical CDR3. The chain has TRBV5-1 and TRBJ1-1; D may be TRBD1 (6 bases). CDR1 SGHRS and CDR2 YFSETQ come from the germline V gene. CDR3 length: 14 residues. V lost 0 bases and J 2 bases, leaving 8 bases between the germline ends. CDR3 amino acids: CASSLVGGNTEAFF. The CDR3 nucleotides are TGCGCCAGCAGCTTGGTCGGGGGCAACACTGAAGCTTTCTTT.